This T cell receptor beta chain was found in a study of identical twins. In regard to this clonotype: Its antigen remains unknown.

TCRdb itself ran the 5' RACE reads through MiXCR, one entry per CDR3 protein. The sample shows around 490,000 distinct CDR3 sequences, roughly an eighth of them seen only once. General study findings and limits: The study found excess low generation probability among twin-shared out-of-frame alpha sequences.

This CDR3 is built from 14 residues. J lost 5 bases, V lost 3 bases, and 7 bases had no gene match. CDR1 SGHRS and CDR2 YFSETQ come from the germline V gene. These same records also appear under a second study, on yellow fever vaccine responses in identical twins. That paper notes: Convergence reportedly seemed to mark part of the twins' vaccine T cell response, with personalization marking the rest.

Sequenced input: CD4+ T cells sorted from blood. The rearrangement links TRBV5-1 to TRBJ1-2; the match to TRBD1 covers 7 bases. The receptor was derived from a woman aged 18-29 years in good health. CDR3 residues: CASSSGTVTYGYTF. The CDR3 DNA reads TGCGCCAGCAGCTCAGGGACAGTTACTTATGGCTACACCTTC.